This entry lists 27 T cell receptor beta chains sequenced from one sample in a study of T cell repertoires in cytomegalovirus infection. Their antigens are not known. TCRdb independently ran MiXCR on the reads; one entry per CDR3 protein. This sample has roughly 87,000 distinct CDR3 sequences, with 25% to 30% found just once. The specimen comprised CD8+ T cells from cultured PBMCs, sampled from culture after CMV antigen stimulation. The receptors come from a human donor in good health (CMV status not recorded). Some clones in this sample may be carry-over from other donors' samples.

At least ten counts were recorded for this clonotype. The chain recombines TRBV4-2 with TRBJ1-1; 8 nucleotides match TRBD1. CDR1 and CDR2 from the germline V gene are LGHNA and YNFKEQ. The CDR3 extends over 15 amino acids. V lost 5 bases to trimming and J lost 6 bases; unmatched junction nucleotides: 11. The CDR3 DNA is TGTGCCAGCAGCGCCTACACAGGGGGTTCCGCTGAAGCTTTCTTT. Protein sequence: CASSAYTGGSAEAFF.

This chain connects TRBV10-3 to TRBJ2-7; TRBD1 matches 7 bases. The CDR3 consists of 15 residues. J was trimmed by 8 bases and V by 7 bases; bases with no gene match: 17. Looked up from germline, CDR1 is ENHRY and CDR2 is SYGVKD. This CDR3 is CAITSIVGTVVQQYF. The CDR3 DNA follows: TGTGCCATCACTTCAATCGTCGGGACAGTAGTACAGCAGTACTTC.

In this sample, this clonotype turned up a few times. The CDR3 region has the DNA TGTGCCAGCAGCCGACACAGGGTATCCTACGAGCAGTACTTC. Protein product: CASSRHRVSYEQYF. The rearrangement joins TRBV12-3 or TRBV12-4 to TRBJ2-7; maybe TRBD1 (6 bases). CDR3 length: 14 residues. Trimming removed 6 bases from V and 1 base from J, with 13 bases in between.

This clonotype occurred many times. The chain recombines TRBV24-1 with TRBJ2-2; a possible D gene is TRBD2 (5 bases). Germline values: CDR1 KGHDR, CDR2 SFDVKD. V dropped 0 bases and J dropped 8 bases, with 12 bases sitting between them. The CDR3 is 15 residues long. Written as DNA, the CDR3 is TGTGCCACCAGTGATTTGCCGGGATCAGCAGGGGAGCTGTTTTTT. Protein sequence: CATSDLPGSAGELFF.

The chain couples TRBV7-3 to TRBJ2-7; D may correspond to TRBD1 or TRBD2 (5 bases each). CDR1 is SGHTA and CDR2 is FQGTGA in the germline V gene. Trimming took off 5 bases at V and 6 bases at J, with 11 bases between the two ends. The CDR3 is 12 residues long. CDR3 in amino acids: CASSPSGTEQYF. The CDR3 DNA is TGTGCCAGCAGCCCCAGTGGGACCGAGCAGTACTTC.

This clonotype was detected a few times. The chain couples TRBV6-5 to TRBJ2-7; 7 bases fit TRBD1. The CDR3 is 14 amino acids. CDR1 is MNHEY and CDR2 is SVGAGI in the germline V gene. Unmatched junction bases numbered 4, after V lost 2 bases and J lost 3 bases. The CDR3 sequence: CASSYGTAFYEQYF. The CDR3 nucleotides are TGTGCCAGCAGTTACGGGACAGCCTTCTACGAGCAGTACTTC.

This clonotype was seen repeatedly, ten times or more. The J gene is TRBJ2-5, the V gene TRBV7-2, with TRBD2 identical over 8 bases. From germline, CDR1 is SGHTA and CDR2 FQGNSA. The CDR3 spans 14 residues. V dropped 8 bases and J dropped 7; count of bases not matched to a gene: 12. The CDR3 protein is CASESGGVPGTQYF. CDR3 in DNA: TGTGCCAGCGAAAGCGGGGGAGTCCCCGGGACCCAGTACTTC.

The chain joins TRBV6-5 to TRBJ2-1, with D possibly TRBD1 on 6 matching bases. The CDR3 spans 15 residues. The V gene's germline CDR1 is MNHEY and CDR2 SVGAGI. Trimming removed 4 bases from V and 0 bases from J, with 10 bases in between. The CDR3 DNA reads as TGTGCCAGCAGTTCCCAGGGGCCCTCCTACAATGAGCAGTTCTTC. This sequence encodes CASSSQGPSYNEQFF.

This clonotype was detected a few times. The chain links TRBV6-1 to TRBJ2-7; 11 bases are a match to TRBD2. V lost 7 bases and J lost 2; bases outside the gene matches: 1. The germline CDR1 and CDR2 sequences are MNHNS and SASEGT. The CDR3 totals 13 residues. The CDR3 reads CASKTSGAYEQYF. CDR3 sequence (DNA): TGTGCCAGCAAGACTAGCGGGGCCTACGAGCAGTACTTC.

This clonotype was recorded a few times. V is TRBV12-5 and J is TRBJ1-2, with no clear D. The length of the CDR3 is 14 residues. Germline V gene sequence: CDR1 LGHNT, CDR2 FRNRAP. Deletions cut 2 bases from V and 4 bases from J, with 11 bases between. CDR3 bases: TGTGCTAGTGGTTTGCCCCCGGGAACCTATGGCTACACCTTC. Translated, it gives CASGLPPGTYGYTF.

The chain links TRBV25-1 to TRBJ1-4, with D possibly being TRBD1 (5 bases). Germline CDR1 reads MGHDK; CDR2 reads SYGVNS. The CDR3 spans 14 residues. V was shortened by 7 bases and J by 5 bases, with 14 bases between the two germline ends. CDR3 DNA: TGTGCCAGCAACTTCGGGACGGACAATGAAAAACTGTTTTTT. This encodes CASNFGTDNEKLFF. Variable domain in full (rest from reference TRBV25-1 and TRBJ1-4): EADIYQTPRYLVIGTGKKITLECSQTMGHDKMYWYQQDPGMELHLIHYSYGVNSTEKGDLSSESTVSRIRTEHFPLTLESARPSHTSQYLCASNFGTDNEKLFFGSGTQLSVL.

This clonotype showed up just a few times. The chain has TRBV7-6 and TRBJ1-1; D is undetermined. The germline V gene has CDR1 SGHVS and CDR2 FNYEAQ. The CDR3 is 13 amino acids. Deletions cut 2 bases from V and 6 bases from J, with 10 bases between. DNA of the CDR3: TGTGCCAGCAGCTTAACCACGGCAGCTGAAGCTTTCTTT. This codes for CASSLTTAAEAFF.

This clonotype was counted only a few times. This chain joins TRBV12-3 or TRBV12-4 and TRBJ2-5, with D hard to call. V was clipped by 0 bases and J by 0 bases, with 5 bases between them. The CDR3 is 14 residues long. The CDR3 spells CASSLAPYQETQYF. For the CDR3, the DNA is TGTGCCAGCAGTTTAGCCCCCTACCAAGAGACCCAGTACTTC.

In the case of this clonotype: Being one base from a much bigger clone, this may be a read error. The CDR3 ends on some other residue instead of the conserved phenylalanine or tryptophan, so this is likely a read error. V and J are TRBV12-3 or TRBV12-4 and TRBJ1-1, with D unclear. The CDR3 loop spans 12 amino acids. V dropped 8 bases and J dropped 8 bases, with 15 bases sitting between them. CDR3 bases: TGTGCCAGCCGCCCCGGTTCCAGAGAAGCTTTCCTT. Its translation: CASRPGSREAFL.

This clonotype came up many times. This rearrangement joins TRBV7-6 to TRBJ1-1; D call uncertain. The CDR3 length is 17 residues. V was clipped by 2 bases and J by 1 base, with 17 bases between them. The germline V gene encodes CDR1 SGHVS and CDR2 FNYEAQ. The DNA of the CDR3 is TGTGCCAGCAGCTTAAAGGCGAGCCCCCAGCAGAACACTGAAGCTTTCTTT. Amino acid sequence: CASSLKASPQQNTEAFF.

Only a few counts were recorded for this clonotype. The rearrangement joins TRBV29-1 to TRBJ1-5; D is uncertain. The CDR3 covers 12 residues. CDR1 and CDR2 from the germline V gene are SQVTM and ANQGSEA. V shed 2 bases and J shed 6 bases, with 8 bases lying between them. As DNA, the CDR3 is TGCAGCGTTGAACAGGAAGGTCAGCCCCAGCATTTT. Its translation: CSVEQEGQPQHF.

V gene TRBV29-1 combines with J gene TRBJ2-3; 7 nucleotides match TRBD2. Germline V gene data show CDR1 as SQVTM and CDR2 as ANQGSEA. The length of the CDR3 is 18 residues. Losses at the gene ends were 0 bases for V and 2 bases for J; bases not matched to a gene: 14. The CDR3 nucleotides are TGCAGCGTTGAAGATTGGCAGCCGGGGACTACAACCACAGATACGCAGTATTTT. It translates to CSVEDWQPGTTTTDTQYF.

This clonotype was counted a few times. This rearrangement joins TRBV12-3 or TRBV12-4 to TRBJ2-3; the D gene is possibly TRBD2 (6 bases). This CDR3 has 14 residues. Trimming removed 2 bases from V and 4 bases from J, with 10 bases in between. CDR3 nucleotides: TGTGCCAGCAGTTTATGGGGGGTCCCAGATACGCAGTATTTT. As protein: CASSLWGVPDTQYF.

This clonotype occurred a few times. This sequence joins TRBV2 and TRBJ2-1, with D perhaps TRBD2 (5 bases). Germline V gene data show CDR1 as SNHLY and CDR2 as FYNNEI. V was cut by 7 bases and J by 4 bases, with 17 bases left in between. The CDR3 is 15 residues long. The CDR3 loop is CASTPGLASYNEQFF. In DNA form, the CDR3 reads TGTGCCAGCACCCCGGGATTGGCATCTTACAATGAGCAGTTCTTC.

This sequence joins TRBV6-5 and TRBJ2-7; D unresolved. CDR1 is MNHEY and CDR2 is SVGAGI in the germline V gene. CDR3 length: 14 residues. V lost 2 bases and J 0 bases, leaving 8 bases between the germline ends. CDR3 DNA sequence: TGTGCCAGCAGTTACGCGACCAACTCCTACGAGCAGTACTTC. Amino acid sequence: CASSYATNSYEQYF.

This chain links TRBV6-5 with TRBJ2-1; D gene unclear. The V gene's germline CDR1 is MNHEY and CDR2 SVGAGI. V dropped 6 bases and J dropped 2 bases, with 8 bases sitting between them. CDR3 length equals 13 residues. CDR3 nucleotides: TGTGCCAGCAGACAATCGGCCTACAATGAGCAGTTCTTC. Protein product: CASRQSAYNEQFF.

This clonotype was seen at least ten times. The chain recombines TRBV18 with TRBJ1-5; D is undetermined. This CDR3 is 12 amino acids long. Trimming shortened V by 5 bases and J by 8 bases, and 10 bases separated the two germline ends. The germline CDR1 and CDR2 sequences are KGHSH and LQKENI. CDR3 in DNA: TGTGCCAGCTCAGGCAAGACGAAGCCCCAGCATTTT. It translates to CASSGKTKPQHF.

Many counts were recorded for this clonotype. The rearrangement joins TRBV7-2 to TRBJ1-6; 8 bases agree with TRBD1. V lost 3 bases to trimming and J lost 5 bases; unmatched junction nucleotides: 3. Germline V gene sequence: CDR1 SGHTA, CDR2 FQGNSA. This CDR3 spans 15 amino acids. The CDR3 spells CASSFDRGDNSPLHF. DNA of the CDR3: TGTGCCAGCAGCTTCGACAGGGGTGATAATTCACCCCTCCACTTT.

The CDR3 coding sequence is TGTGCCAGCAAAACGGGCCCGGGAACCCCTGAAGCTTTCTTT. It is translated as CASKTGPGTPEAFF. The chain carries TRBV12-3 or TRBV12-4 and TRBJ1-1; D is uncertain. The CDR3 has 14 residues. Trimming cost V 7 bases and J 6 bases, with 18 bases left between them.

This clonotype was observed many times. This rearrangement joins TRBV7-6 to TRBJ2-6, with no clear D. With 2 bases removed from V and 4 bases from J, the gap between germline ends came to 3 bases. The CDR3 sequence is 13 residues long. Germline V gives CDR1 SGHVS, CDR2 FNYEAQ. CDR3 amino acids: CASSLTGANVLTF. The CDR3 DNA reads TGTGCCAGCAGCTTAACGGGGGCCAACGTCCTGACTTTC.

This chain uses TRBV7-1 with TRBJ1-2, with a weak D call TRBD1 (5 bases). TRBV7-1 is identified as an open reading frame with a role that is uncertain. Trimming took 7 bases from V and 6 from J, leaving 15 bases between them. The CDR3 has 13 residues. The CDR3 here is CASKIGTDHGYTF. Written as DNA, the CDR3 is TGTGCCAGCAAAATCGGGACGGACCATGGCTACACCTTC.

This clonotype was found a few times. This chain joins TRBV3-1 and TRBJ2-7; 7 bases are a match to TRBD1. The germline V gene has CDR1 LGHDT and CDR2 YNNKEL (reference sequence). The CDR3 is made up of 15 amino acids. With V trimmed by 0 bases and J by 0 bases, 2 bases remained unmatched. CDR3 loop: CASSQEGTVSYEQYF. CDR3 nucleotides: TGTGCCAGCAGCCAAGAAGGGACAGTCTCCTACGAGCAGTACTTC.